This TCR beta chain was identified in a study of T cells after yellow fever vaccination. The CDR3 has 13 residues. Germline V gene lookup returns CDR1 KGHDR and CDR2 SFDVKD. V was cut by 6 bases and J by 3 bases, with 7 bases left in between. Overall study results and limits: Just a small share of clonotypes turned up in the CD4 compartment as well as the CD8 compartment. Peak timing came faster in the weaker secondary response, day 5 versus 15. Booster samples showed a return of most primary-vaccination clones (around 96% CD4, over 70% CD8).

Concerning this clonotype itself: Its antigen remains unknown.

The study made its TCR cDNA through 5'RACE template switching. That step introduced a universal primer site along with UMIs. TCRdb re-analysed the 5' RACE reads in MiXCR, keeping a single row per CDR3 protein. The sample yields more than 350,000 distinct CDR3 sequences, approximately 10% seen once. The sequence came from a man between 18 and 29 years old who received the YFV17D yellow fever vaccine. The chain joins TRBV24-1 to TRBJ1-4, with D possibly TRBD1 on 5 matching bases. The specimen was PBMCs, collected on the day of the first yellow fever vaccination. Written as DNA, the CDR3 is TGTGCCACCAGTCCGGGGGCTAATGAAAAACTGTTTTTT. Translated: CATSPGANEKLFF.